In its sample, the clone carrying this T cell receptor (beta chain) was seen a few times. Its antigen is unidentified. The data were obtained in a study of T-cell reconstitution after alpha-beta-depleted transplantation in children. Whole-study findings and limits: Reports say that about two months after transplant, the alpha-beta T cells came out of several hundred graft clones that had expanded.

Unique molecular identifiers were incorporated when the TCRbeta library was constructed. TCRdb redid the calling of the PCR reads with MiXCR, one entry per CDR3 protein. This sample has 100,000 or so distinct CDR3 sequences; approximately 8% occur once, and the top ten carry over 15%. CDR3 size: 15 residues. Germline assignment: CDR1 MNHNS and CDR2 SASEGT. Trimming cost V 1 base and J 3 bases, with 11 bases left between them. The rearrangement joins TRBV6-1 to TRBJ2-3; the D is unclear. The starting material was PBMCs, obtained before TCRalphabeta/CD19-depleted stem cell transplant. This clonotype was obtained from a boy between 2 and 10 years old with acute lymphoblastic leukemia, due to receive a stem cell transplant. This CDR3 is CASSEGFGVTDTQYF. DNA for the CDR3: TGTGCCAGCAGTGAAGGGTTTGGAGTTACAGATACGCAGTATTTT.